Detailed here is one TCR beta chain. Template switching supplied a universal primer site; unique molecular identifiers were carried on the cDNA. MiXCR, applied by TCRdb to the 5' RACE reads, yields one record per CDR3 protein. The sample lists 400,000 to 600,000 distinct CDR3 sequences; 20% to 25% were seen once. This CDR3 has 16 amino acids. Germline CDR1 SEHNR, CDR2 FQNEAQ (reference sequence). With 3 bases removed from V and 2 bases from J, the gap between germline ends came to 16 bases. This sample was included in a study of identical twins. These data were also filed under a second study, of yellow fever vaccine responses in identical twins.

J is TRBJ2-5 and V is TRBV7-9; D gene unclear. The origin of this receptor is a woman younger than 35 in good health. The specimen was CD4+ T cells sorted from blood. CDR3 in DNA: TGTGCCAGCAGCTTCCCGTACCCTGCAGGACAAGAGACCCAGTACTTC. This gives the protein CASSFPYPAGQETQYF.